Each of the 19 T cell receptor beta chains below was sequenced from the same sample in a study of blood T cells in healthy people across ages. A second PCR, run for about 7 to 12 cycles, used a sample-barcoded 5' primer plus a J-beta primer mix. TCRdb redid the calling of the 5' RACE reads with MiXCR, one entry per CDR3 protein. The table shows some 1.8 million distinct CDR3 sequences, with roughly two fifths occurring only once. Sequenced: blood. These receptors were collected from a human donor in good health.

As for this clonotype: Sequence at one end of the junction differs from germline and may be a read error. This sequence joins TRBV6-2 or TRBV6-3 and TRBJ2-3; D possibly uses TRBD1 or TRBD2 (5 bases each). Germline V gene sequence: CDR1 MNHEY, CDR2 SVGEGT. The CDR3 is made up of 13 amino acids. The CDR3 is CAGREILTDTQYF. The CDR3 DNA sequence: TGTGCCGGCAGGGAGATACTCACAGATACGCAGTATTTT.

The chain is built from TRBV11-3 and TRBJ2-3; 8 nucleotides align to TRBD1. Losses at the gene ends were 0 bases for V and 3 bases for J; bases not matched to a gene: 5. The CDR3 is made up of 16 amino acids. Germline assignment: CDR1 SGHNT and CDR2 YENEEA. DNA of the CDR3: TGTGCCAGCAGCTTAGATCCCGGACAGGGAACAGATACGCAGTATTTT. Amino acids: CASSLDPGQGTDTQYF. Complete variable domain (other parts from reference TRBV11-3 and TRBJ2-3): EAGVVQSPRYKIIEKKQPVAFWCNPISGHNTLYWYLQNLGQGPELLIRYENEEAVDDSQLPKDRFSAERLKGVDSTLKIQPAELGDSAVYLCASSLDPGQGTDTQYFGPGTRLTVL.

This clonotype showed up just a few times. V and J are TRBV12-5 and TRBJ1-2, with D perhaps matching TRBD1 (5 bases). The V and J ends lost 5 bases and 3 bases respectively, with 10 bases between them. CDR1 is LGHNT and CDR2 is FRNRAP in the germline V gene. This CDR3 has 13 amino acids. This chain's CDR3 is CASGRGAYYGYTF. In DNA, the CDR3 is TGTGCTAGTGGTCGCGGGGCTTACTATGGCTACACCTTC. The entire variable domain, with the rest obtained from reference TRBV12-5 and TRBJ1-2, is as follows: DARVTQTPRHKVTEMGQEVTMRCQPILGHNTVFWYRQTMMQGLELLAYFRNRAPLDDSGMPKDRFSAEMPDATLATLKIQPSEPRDSAVYFCASGRGAYYGYTFGSGTRLTVV.

CDR3 nucleotides: TGTGCCAGCAGCCCAATGACAGTGATCTCGACAGATACGCAGTATTTT. Translating it yields CASSPMTVISTDTQYF. The chain is built from TRBV14 and TRBJ2-3; TRBD1 is a possible D gene (5 bases). Germline lookup yields CDR1 SGHDN and CDR2 FVKESK. Trimming stripped 4 bases from V and 3 bases from J, with 17 bases between. The CDR3 is 16 amino acids. Based on the CDR3 plus reference TRBV14 and TRBJ2-3, the full variable domain is EAGVTQFPSHSVIEKGQTVTLRCDPISGHDNLYWYRRVMGKEIKFLLHFVKESKQDESGMPNNRFLAERTGGTYSTLKVQPAELEDSGVYFCASSPMTVISTDTQYFGPGTRLTVL.

This chain uses TRBV11-2 with TRBJ1-2; TRBD1 is a possible D gene (6 bases). V lost 1 base, J lost 4 bases, and 13 bases lay in between. CDR1 is SGHAT and CDR2 is FQNNGV in the germline V gene. The CDR3 spans 15 residues. Written as DNA, the CDR3 is TGTGCCAGCAGCTTAGCCGACAGGCTAATCTATGGCTACACCTTC. It yields the protein CASSLADRLIYGYTF. The variable domain in full, with the rest retrieved from reference TRBV11-2 and TRBJ1-2, is EAGVAQSPRYKIIEKRQSVAFWCNPISGHATLYWYQQILGQGPKLLIQFQNNGVVDDSQLPKDRFSAERLKGVDSTLKIQPAKLEDSAVYLCASSLADRLIYGYTFGSGTRLTVV.

Turning to this clonotype: A clone one base away is much larger, so this may be a read error. The gene calls are TRBV4-2 and TRBJ2-3, with 12 bases lining up with TRBD1. The CDR3 is 15 residues long. CDR1 and CDR2 (germline): LGHNA, YNFKEQ. The CDR3 DNA is TGTGCCAGCGGCCAAGGGACAGGGGGCGCAGATACGCAGTATTTT. It codes for CASGQGTGGADTQYF.

This chain connects TRBV29-1 to TRBJ1-1, with 7 nucleotides matching TRBD1. The V gene end was trimmed by 6 bases and the J gene end by 5 bases; junction bases not matched to a gene: 9. The CDR3 spans 13 residues. Per the germline V gene, CDR1 is SQVTM and CDR2 is ANQGSEA. CDR3 nucleotide sequence: TGCAGCGTAGGGACAGCCTCGGGGACTGAAGCTTTCTTT. Its translation: CSVGTASGTEAFF.

This chain uses TRBV11-2 with TRBJ1-5; D is undetermined. This CDR3 comprises 13 residues. V was pared by 6 bases and J by 5 bases, with 11 bases between. Germline loops: CDR1 SGHAT, CDR2 FQNNGV. This chain's CDR3 is CASSIGLDQPQHF. CDR3 bases: TGTGCCAGCAGTATAGGGTTGGATCAGCCCCAGCATTTT.

This clonotype occurred a few times. The genes are TRBV12-3 or TRBV12-4 and TRBJ2-3, with 8 bases fitting TRBD2. The J segment lost 0 bases and the V segment lost 10 bases, leaving 9 bases of the junction unmatched. The CDR3 covers 15 residues. CDR3 nucleotides: TGTGCCATAGTAGAAGCGGGGGTTAGCACAGATACGCAGTATTTT. Translating gives CAIVEAGVSTDTQYF.

This chain links TRBV28 with TRBJ2-5; D possibly corresponds to TRBD2 (5 bases). V lost 6 bases to trimming and J lost 5 bases, with 10 bases between them. The germline V gene has CDR1 MDHEN and CDR2 SYDVKM. The CDR3 length is 12 residues. As DNA, the CDR3 is TGTGCCAGCAGACTGGGCGGGGAGACCCAGTACTTC. Translation gives CASRLGGETQYF.

The chain combines TRBV5-1 with TRBJ2-1, with D possibly being TRBD1 or TRBD2 (6 bases each). V was clipped by 7 bases and J by 10 bases, with 21 bases between them. Germline values: CDR1 SGHRS, CDR2 YFSETQ. This CDR3 is 14 amino acids long. For the CDR3, the DNA is TGCGCCAGCCAGATAAGGGGGGACCAAGACGAGCAGTTCTTC. Translated, it gives CASQIRGDQDEQFF. The full variable domain, with the rest looked up from reference TRBV5-1 and TRBJ2-1, is KAGVTQTPRYLIKTRGQQVTLSCSPISGHRSVSWYQQTPGQGLQFLFEYFSETQRNKGNFPGRFSGRQFSNSRSEMNVSTLELGDSALYLCASQIRGDQDEQFFGPGTRLTVL.

This clonotype was found a few times. The chain combines TRBV24-1 with TRBJ2-3; D uncertain. The germline gives CDR1 KGHDR, CDR2 SFDVKD. V dropped 2 bases and J dropped 4 bases, with 15 bases sitting between them. The CDR3 sequence is 16 residues long. CDR3 in DNA: TGTGCCACCAGTGATTCATCACCAATAGGAGCAGATACGCAGTATTTT. Protein: CATSDSSPIGADTQYF.

The gene calls are TRBV28 and TRBJ1-5; no definite D call. The CDR3 covers 15 residues. The germline V and J ends were trimmed by 0 bases and 3 bases, with 9 bases remaining between them. CDR1 is MDHEN and CDR2 is SYDVKM in the germline V gene. The CDR3 spells CASSLWGSPNQPQHF. CDR3 nucleotides: TGTGCCAGCAGTTTATGGGGATCCCCCAATCAGCCCCAGCATTTT.

This clonotype was seen a few times. CDR3 sequence: CASSQETGNKPQHF. CDR3 nucleotides: TGCGCCAGCAGCCAAGAGACGGGAAACAAGCCCCAGCATTTT. The genes are TRBV4-1 and TRBJ1-5; D remains unclear. Germline V gene data show CDR1 as MGHRA and CDR2 as YSYEKL. Trimming shortened V by 0 bases and J by 8 bases, and 11 bases separated the two germline ends. The CDR3 is 14 amino acids.

The sample holds many counts of this clonotype. The V and J genes are TRBV5-5 and TRBJ2-3; D tentatively reads TRBD1 or TRBD2 (5 bases each). The V end lost 2 bases, the J end lost 0 bases, and 16 bases lay between the germline ends. CDR1 is SGHKS, CDR2 YYEKEE, per germline (reference sequence). The CDR3 consists of 17 residues. The CDR3 here is CASSFIWGTVSTDTQYF. The CDR3 DNA reads as TGTGCCAGCAGCTTCATATGGGGGACCGTGAGCACAGATACGCAGTATTTT.

This chain connects TRBV4-2 to TRBJ2-3; TRBD2 aligns across 14 bases. Trimming removed 0 bases from V and 1 base from J; junction bases left unmatched: 9. CDR3 length: 20 amino acids. Germline V gene lookup returns CDR1 LGHNA and CDR2 YNFKEQ. Here the CDR3 reads CASSQEVATSGRAGTDTQYF. In DNA form, the CDR3 reads TGTGCCAGCAGCCAAGAGGTCGCGACTAGCGGGAGGGCGGGCACAGATACGCAGTATTTT.

Many counts were recorded for this clonotype. The J gene is TRBJ2-4, the V gene TRBV28; maybe TRBD2 (5 bases). V lost 10 bases and J lost 8, with 18 bases in between. CDR3 size: 13 residues. Germline CDR1 reads MDHEN; CDR2 reads SYDVKM. The CDR3 spells CATTTGDLDIQYF. CDR3 bases: TGTGCCACGACCACCGGGGATTTGGACATTCAGTACTTC.

This clonotype occurred a few times. V usage is TRBV4-2 and J usage is TRBJ1-4, with 7 bases lining up with TRBD1. V was pared by 7 bases and J by 3 bases, with 5 bases of the junction left unmatched. This CDR3 spans 14 amino acids. Germline V lookup: CDR1 LGHNA, CDR2 YNFKEQ. The CDR3 nucleotides are TGTGCCAGCACCAGGGACAGCTCTAATGAAAAACTGTTTTTT. Its protein is CASTRDSSNEKLFF.

This clonotype appeared a few times. The J gene is TRBJ2-3, the V gene TRBV20-1; D not resolved. The CDR3 covers 13 residues. Trimming left V 0 bases short and J 3 bases short, with 7 bases between. Germline values: CDR1 DFQATT, CDR2 SNEGSKA (reference sequence). Here the CDR3 reads CSAREPRTDTQYF. In DNA, the CDR3 is TGCAGTGCTAGAGAGCCTAGAACAGATACGCAGTATTTT.